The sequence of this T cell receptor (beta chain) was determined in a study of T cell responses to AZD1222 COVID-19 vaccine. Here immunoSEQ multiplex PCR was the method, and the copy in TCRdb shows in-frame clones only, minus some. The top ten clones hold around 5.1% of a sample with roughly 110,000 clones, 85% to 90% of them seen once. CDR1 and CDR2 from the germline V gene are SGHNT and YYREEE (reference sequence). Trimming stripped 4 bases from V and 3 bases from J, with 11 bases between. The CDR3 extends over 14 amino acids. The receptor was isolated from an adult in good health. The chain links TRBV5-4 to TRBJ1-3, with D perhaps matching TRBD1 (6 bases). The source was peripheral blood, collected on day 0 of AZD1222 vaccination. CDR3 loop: CASSPEDSGNTIYF. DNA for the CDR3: TGTGCCAGCAGCCCTGAGGACAGTGGAAACACCATATATTTT.